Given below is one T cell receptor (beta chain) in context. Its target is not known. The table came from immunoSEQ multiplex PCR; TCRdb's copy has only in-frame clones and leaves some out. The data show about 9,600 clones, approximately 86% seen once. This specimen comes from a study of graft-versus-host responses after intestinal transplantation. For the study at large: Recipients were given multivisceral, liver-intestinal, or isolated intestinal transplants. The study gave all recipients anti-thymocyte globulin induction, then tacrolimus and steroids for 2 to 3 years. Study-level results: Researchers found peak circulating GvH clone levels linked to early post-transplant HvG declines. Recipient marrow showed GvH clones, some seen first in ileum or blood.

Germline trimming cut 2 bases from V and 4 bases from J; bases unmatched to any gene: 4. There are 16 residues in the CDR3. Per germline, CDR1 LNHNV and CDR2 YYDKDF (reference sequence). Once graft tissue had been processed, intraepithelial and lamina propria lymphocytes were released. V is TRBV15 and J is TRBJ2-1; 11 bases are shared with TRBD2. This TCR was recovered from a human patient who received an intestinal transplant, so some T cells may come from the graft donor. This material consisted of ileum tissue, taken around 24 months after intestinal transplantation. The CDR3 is CATSRPGLAVYNEQFF. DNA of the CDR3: TGTGCCACCAGCAGACCGGGACTAGCGGTTTACAATGAGCAGTTCTTC.